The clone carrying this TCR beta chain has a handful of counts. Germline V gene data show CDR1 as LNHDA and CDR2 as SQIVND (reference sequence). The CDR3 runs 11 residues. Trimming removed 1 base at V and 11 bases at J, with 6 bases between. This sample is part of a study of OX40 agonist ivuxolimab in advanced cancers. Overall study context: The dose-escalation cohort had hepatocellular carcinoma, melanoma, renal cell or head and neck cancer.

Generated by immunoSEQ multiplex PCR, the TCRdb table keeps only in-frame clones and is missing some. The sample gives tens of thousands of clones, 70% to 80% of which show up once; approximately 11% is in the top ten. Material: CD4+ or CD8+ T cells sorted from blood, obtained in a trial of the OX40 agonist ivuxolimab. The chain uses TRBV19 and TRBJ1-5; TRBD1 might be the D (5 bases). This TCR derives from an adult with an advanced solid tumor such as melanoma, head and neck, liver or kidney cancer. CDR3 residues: CASSIAGAQHF. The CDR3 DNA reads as TGTGCCAGTAGTATAGCGGGGGCCCAGCATTTT.